This T cell receptor (beta chain) is drawn from a study of monozygotic twins with inflammatory bowel disease. The CDR3 spans 12 residues. Germline V CDR1 and CDR2: SQVTM, ANQGSEA. Using the 5' RACE reads, TCRdb records one entry per CDR3 protein without DNA. In all, the sample yields about 380,000 distinct CDR3 sequences. The material sequenced was blood. This chain joins TRBV29-1 and TRBJ2-2. The clonotype comes from a human donor with ulcerative colitis or Crohn's disease, or a healthy co-twin of an affected twin (not recorded which). CDR3 residues: CSVPSWAGELFF.